This passage covers 31 T cell receptor beta chains from one sample sequenced in a study of T cell responses to AZD1222 COVID-19 vaccine. This table comes from immunoSEQ multiplex PCR, and its TCRdb copy is limited to in-frame clones, with some not included. The sample shows about 85,000 clones, about 85% of them seen only once. Sequences were derived from peripheral blood, sampled 28 days after the second AZD1222 dose. The receptors here all came from an adult who received the AZD1222 COVID-19 vaccine.

The chain links TRBV10-1 to TRBJ2-5; possible D gene TRBD1, 5 bases. CDR1 and CDR2 from the germline V gene are WNHNN and SYGVQD (reference sequence). V gave up 0 bases and J gave up 0 bases, with 8 bases separating them. The CDR3 covers 15 residues. CDR3 protein: CASSESPDNQETQYF. The CDR3 nucleotides are TGCGCCAGCAGTGAGTCCCCGGACAACCAAGAGACCCAGTACTTC.

The chain is built from TRBV3-1 (or the pseudogene TRBV3-2) and TRBJ2-7; 10 nucleotides line up with TRBD2. The CDR3 runs 17 residues. V gave up 0 bases and J gave up 0 bases; unmatched junction bases: 5. The germline gives CDR1 LGHDT, CDR2 YNNKEL (reference sequence). In DNA form, the CDR3 reads TGTGCCAGCAGCCAAGATTGGCTAGCGGGAGCCTCCTACGAGCAGTACTTC. Amino acid sequence: CASSQDWLAGASYEQYF.

This chain uses TRBV10-3 with TRBJ1-1; D is uncertain. V was cut by 0 bases and J by 1 base, with 9 bases left in between. This CDR3 has 15 amino acids. The germline V gene has CDR1 ENHRY and CDR2 SYGVKD. CDR3 region: CAISESAASNTEAFF. As DNA, the CDR3 is TGTGCCATCAGTGAGTCAGCGGCCTCGAACACTGAAGCTTTCTTT.

This clone was recorded only once. The rearrangement uses TRBV7-2 and TRBJ2-7, with D perhaps TRBD1 or TRBD2 (5 bases each). This CDR3 is 16 amino acids long. Germline V gene data show CDR1 as SGHTA and CDR2 as FQGNSA. Trimming removed 5 bases from V and 1 base from J, with 18 bases in between. DNA of the CDR3: TGTGCCAGCAGCGCCACCCGGGACGGTTATTCCTACGAGCAGTACTTC. It codes for CASSATRDGYSYEQYF.

The V and J genes are TRBV7-3 and TRBJ2-3; D is unresolved. This CDR3 spans 16 amino acids. CDR1 SGHTA and CDR2 FQGTGA come from the germline V gene. V shed 2 bases and J shed 0 bases, with 12 bases lying between them. The DNA of the CDR3 is TGTGCCAGCAGCTTATTGGGCGGAGTGAGCACAGATACGCAGTATTTT. It yields the protein CASSLLGGVSTDTQYF. Supplemented by reference TRBV7-3 and TRBJ2-3, the full variable domain reads GAGVSQTPSNKVTEKGKYVELRCDPISGHTALYWYRQSLGQGPEFLIYFQGTGAADDSGLPNDRFFAVRPEGSVSTLKIQRTERGDSAVYLCASSLLGGVSTDTQYFGPGTRLTVL.

This clone showed up just once. This chain links TRBV2 with TRBJ2-3; no reliable D call. Germline V gene data show CDR1 as SNHLY and CDR2 as FYNNEI. This CDR3 has 14 residues. The V gene lost 7 bases and the J gene lost 1 base, with 12 bases spanning the gap. The chain's CDR3 is CASTTEIGTDTQYF. CDR3 nucleotide sequence: TGTGCCAGCACGACTGAGATCGGCACAGATACGCAGTATTTT.

The CDR3 here is CAIQEEGAWTSAAQYF. The CDR3 region has the DNA TGTGCCATCCAAGAGGAGGGCGCGTGGACTAGCGCGGCCCAGTACTTC. The chain recombines TRBV10-3 with TRBJ2-5; 9 bases map to TRBD2. The CDR3 covers 16 residues. Germline-derived CDR1 and CDR2 are ENHRY and SYGVKD. V shed 8 bases and J 9 bases; nucleotides not matched to a gene: 19.

This chain links TRBV21-1 with TRBJ2-7; the table assigns TRBD1, which was not confirmed against the DNA. TRBV21-1 is flagged as a pseudogene. This CDR3 is built from 16 residues. CDR3: CASSKVGTGVSYEQYF. The CDR3, as DNA: TGTGCCAGCAGCAAAGTAGGGACAGGGGTCTCCTACGAGCAGTACTTC.

J is TRBJ1-4 and V is TRBV9, with a tentative D call TRBD1 (6 bases). The CDR3 contains 16 residues. V gave up 4 bases and J gave up 0 bases, with 13 bases separating them. The V gene's germline CDR1 is SGDLS and CDR2 YYNGEE. CDR3 nucleotide sequence: TGTGCCAGCAGCCCCTCCAACAGGGCAACTAATGAAAAACTGTTTTTT. It specifies CASSPSNRATNEKLFF.

The rearrangement links TRBV19 to TRBJ2-3; 12 bases map to TRBD2. J was trimmed by 0 bases and V by 5 bases; bases with no gene match: 6. CDR1 and CDR2 (germline): LNHDA, SQIVND (reference sequence). The CDR3 is 17 amino acids. As DNA, the CDR3 is TGTGCCAGTAGTTTATGGACTAGCGGGGCGAGCACAGATACGCAGTATTTT. Translation gives CASSLWTSGASTDTQYF.

The gene calls are TRBV14 and TRBJ1-1; D remains ambiguous. CDR1 and CDR2 from the germline V gene are SGHDN and FVKESK. The CDR3 extends over 17 amino acids. Trimming shortened V by 3 bases and J by 0 bases, and 17 bases separated the two germline ends. The CDR3 spells CASSQARPFNMNTEAFF. CDR3 DNA: TGTGCCAGCAGCCAGGCTCGGCCATTTAACATGAACACTGAAGCTTTCTTT. Complete variable domain (other parts from reference TRBV14 and TRBJ1-1): EAGVTQFPSHSVIEKGQTVTLRCDPISGHDNLYWYRRVMGKEIKFLLHFVKESKQDESGMPNNRFLAERTGGTYSTLKVQPAELEDSGVYFCASSQARPFNMNTEAFFGQGTRLTVV.

The rearrangement uses TRBV19 and TRBJ2-3; TRBD2 agrees at 9 bases. The length of the CDR3 is 15 residues. Germline lookup yields CDR1 LNHDA and CDR2 SQIVND (reference sequence). V lost 3 bases, J lost 6 bases, and 7 bases stayed unmatched. The CDR3 nucleotides are TGTGCCAGTAGTATCGGCGGGGGGGCGGGTGATACGCAGTATTTT. Translation gives CASSIGGGAGDTQYF.

This sequence joins TRBV11-2 and TRBJ2-1, with 8 nucleotides matching TRBD1. Germline CDR1 SGHAT, CDR2 FQNNGV. CDR3 length: 17 residues. The ends lost 1 base at V and 10 bases at J; junction bases unmatched: 15. CDR3 in amino acids: CASSLGIAGGVHQEQFF. Written as DNA, the CDR3 is TGTGCCAGCAGCTTAGGTATTGCAGGGGGCGTTCATCAGGAGCAGTTCTTC.

This clone is a singleton in its sample. The V gene is TRBV4-1, the J gene TRBJ2-7; possible D gene TRBD1, 6 bases. CDR1 and CDR2 from the germline V gene are MGHRA and YSYEKL. The CDR3 has 15 amino acids. The ends were cut back, 5 bases at V and 1 base at J, with 15 bases in the middle. This CDR3 is CASSYRDTASYEQYF. DNA for the CDR3: TGCGCCAGCAGCTACCGGGACACCGCGTCCTACGAGCAGTACTTC.

V gene TRBV2 combines with J gene TRBJ2-5; D not certain. This CDR3 is 13 amino acids long. The ends were cut back, 9 bases at V and 5 bases at J, with 16 bases in the middle. Germline values: CDR1 SNHLY, CDR2 FYNNEI. CDR3 protein: CARGSWVGETQYF. The CDR3 DNA reads as TGTGCCAGAGGCTCGTGGGTAGGGGAGACCCAGTACTTC.

The chain carries TRBV7-9 and TRBJ1-4; no definite D call. V lost 1 base and J lost 8, with 8 bases in between. In germline, CDR1 is SEHNR, CDR2 FQNEAQ (reference sequence). CDR3 size: 13 residues. DNA for the CDR3: TGTGCCAGCAGCTTAGAAGTCGGGGAAAAACTGTTTTTT. Its translation: CASSLEVGEKLFF.

The CDR3 loop is CAISDGDRGGEKLFF. CDR3 in DNA: TGTGCCATCAGTGACGGGGACAGGGGAGGTGAAAAACTGTTTTTT. J is TRBJ1-4 and V is TRBV10-3, with TRBD1 matching 10 bases. Germline CDR1 ENHRY, CDR2 SYGVKD. This CDR3 spans 15 amino acids. V dropped 3 bases and J dropped 7; count of bases not matched to a gene: 5.

J is TRBJ1-2 and V is TRBV6-5; D gene ambiguous. Germline V gene sequence: CDR1 MNHEY, CDR2 SVGAGI. Deletions cut 8 bases from V and 5 bases from J, with 15 bases between. The CDR3 is made up of 13 amino acids. Here the CDR3 DNA reads TGTGCCAGCGACCGGACGAGCATTTATGGCTACACCTTC. This translates into CASDRTSIYGYTF.

In its sample, this clone was seen a few times. V is TRBV3-1 (or the pseudogene TRBV3-2) and J is TRBJ2-1; 11 nucleotides line up with TRBD2. The CDR3 consists of 15 residues. Trimming removed 4 bases from V and 9 bases from J; junction bases left unmatched: 8. The germline CDR1 and CDR2 sequences are LGHDT and YNNKEL (reference sequence). This CDR3 is CASSLPGLADGEQFF. The CDR3 DNA sequence: TGTGCCAGCAGCCTCCCGGGACTAGCGGACGGTGAGCAGTTCTTC.

The CDR3 here is CASSNPSGKNTGELFF. The CDR3, as DNA: TGTGCCAGCAGCAATCCTAGCGGGAAGAACACCGGGGAGCTGTTTTTT. The chain employs TRBV11-3 and TRBJ2-2, with 9 nucleotides matching TRBD2. Losses at the gene ends were 5 bases for V and 1 base for J; bases not matched to a gene: 5. Germline CDR1 is SGHNT and CDR2 is YENEEA. This CDR3 is built from 16 residues.

The chain is built from TRBV18 and TRBJ1-1, with no clear D. The CDR3 spans 13 residues. V lost 2 bases and J 2 bases, leaving 6 bases between the germline ends. The V gene's germline CDR1 is KGHSH and CDR2 LQKENI. The CDR3 is CASSPDGNTEAFF. CDR3 nucleotide sequence: TGTGCCAGCTCACCAGACGGAAACACTGAAGCTTTCTTT.

The chain has TRBV5-1 and TRBJ2-7, with D possibly being TRBD1 (5 bases). Germline V lookup: CDR1 SGHRS, CDR2 YFSETQ. Trimming removed 4 bases at V and 6 bases at J, with 11 bases between. CDR3 size: 12 residues. CDR3 loop: CASSMEGVEQYF. In DNA, the CDR3 is TGCGCCAGCAGCATGGAAGGGGTCGAGCAGTACTTC.

V usage is TRBV6-5 and J usage is TRBJ1-1; possible D gene TRBD1, 6 bases. Between the trimmed V and J ends, which lost 2 bases and 5 bases, there was a span of 9 bases. CDR3 length: 13 amino acids. Looked up from germline, CDR1 is MNHEY and CDR2 is SVGAGI. CDR3 nucleotide sequence: TGTGCCAGCAGTTACGCCAGGGGTACTGAAGCTTTCTTT. This translates into CASSYARGTEAFF.

The chain combines TRBV2 with TRBJ1-2, with D possibly TRBD1 on 5 matching bases. This CDR3 contains 14 residues. Germline CDR1 reads SNHLY; CDR2 reads FYNNEI. V gave up 6 bases and J gave up 0 bases, with 11 bases separating them. In nucleotides, the CDR3 is TGTGCCAGCAGGCCGACAGCGCCTAACTATGGCTACACCTTC. This encodes CASRPTAPNYGYTF.

V gene TRBV6-6 combines with J gene TRBJ2-7; D is uncertain. The CDR3 sequence is 14 residues long. Per germline, CDR1 MNHNY and CDR2 SVGAGI (reference sequence). V dropped 0 bases and J dropped 3 bases, with 9 bases sitting between them. In nucleotides, the CDR3 is TGTGCCAGCAGTTACTCGTGGCAGAACTACGAGCAGTACTTC. Residues: CASSYSWQNYEQYF.

This clone was counted between two and nine times. The rearrangement uses TRBV3-1 (or the pseudogene TRBV3-2) and TRBJ1-3; no clear D. Germline lookup yields CDR1 LGHDT and CDR2 YNNKEL (reference sequence). The CDR3 totals 13 residues. The germline V and J ends were trimmed by 1 base and 2 bases, with 3 bases remaining between them. The CDR3 sequence: CASSQVPGNTIYF. CDR3 DNA: TGTGCCAGCAGCCAAGTTCCTGGAAACACCATATATTTT.

The chain links TRBV18 to TRBJ1-2; D call uncertain. The CDR3 sequence is 15 residues long. Germline lookup yields CDR1 KGHSH and CDR2 LQKENI. V was trimmed by 6 bases and J by 2 bases, leaving 16 bases between them. The CDR3, as DNA: TGTGCCAGCTCCCCGAAGGAGGGAGCGAACTATGGCTACACCTTC. Encoded protein: CASSPKEGANYGYTF.

The V gene is TRBV27, the J gene TRBJ2-4; TRBD2 might be the D (6 bases). CDR1 and CDR2 (germline): MNHEY, SMNVEV (reference sequence). This CDR3 region has 17 residues. V was trimmed by 0 bases and J by 0 bases, leaving 12 bases between them. The CDR3 loop reads CASSLSWGELAKNIQYF. In DNA form, the CDR3 reads TGTGCCAGCAGTTTATCGTGGGGGGAGCTAGCCAAAAACATTCAGTACTTC.

The chain has TRBV24-1 and TRBJ2-3, with D possibly being TRBD1 (6 bases). CDR3 length: 12 amino acids. In germline, CDR1 is KGHDR, CDR2 SFDVKD. The germline V and J ends were trimmed by 9 bases and 4 bases, with 10 bases remaining between them. The CDR3 loop reads CATAGAADTQYF. The CDR3 nucleotides read TGTGCCACCGCAGGGGCGGCAGATACGCAGTATTTT.

The CDR3 nucleotides read TGTGCCAGCAGCCCCCCCCGTGGGGTACAAGAGACCCAGTACTTC. Protein product: CASSPPRGVQETQYF. This chain joins TRBV7-9 and TRBJ2-5; D remains unclear. The V and J ends lost 5 bases and 2 bases respectively, with 15 bases between them. The germline V gene has CDR1 SEHNR and CDR2 FQNEAQ (reference sequence). The CDR3 loop spans 15 amino acids.

The gene calls are TRBV11-2 and TRBJ1-6, with TRBD1 as a possible D gene (6 bases). V lost 5 bases and J 9 bases, leaving 14 bases between the germline ends. Looked up from germline, CDR1 is SGHAT and CDR2 is FQNNGV. The CDR3 contains 14 residues. The CDR3: CASSRLQGSSPLHF. In nucleotides, the CDR3 is TGTGCCAGCAGCCGCCTGCAGGGGAGTTCACCCCTCCACTTT.